This TCR beta chain was recovered during a study of T cells in Graves' hyperthyroidism and ophthalmopathy (dated by TCRdb to between 2018 and 2021). Notes on the research overall: A discovery cohort of roughly 96 patients, approximately 45 with Graves' ophthalmopathy and about 58 with stable Graves' hyperthyroidism, was used to find distinguishing TCR V-J signatures. Whether ophthalmopathy could be predicted prospectively was tested in an independent validation cohort made up of 18 to 20 hyperthyroidism patients plus 17 patients who later progressed to ophthalmopathy. The approximately 100 discovery patients were divided at random into training and test sets in a 7:3 ratio. The study also compared thyroid tissue and blood T-cell repertoires from more than five Graves' hyperthyroidism patients. Following sampling, methimazole starting at 30 mg daily was given to hyperthyroidism patients, and high-dose intravenous methylprednisolone was given to ophthalmopathy patients. According to the paper, TCR Vbeta CDR3 sequencing was carried out on over 130 peripheral blood samples, which came from fewer than 50 ophthalmopathy, about 75 hyperthyroidism and some 17 progressor patients.

This clonotype was observed at least ten times. What this receptor recognizes is not known. The input lacks base qualities; no much larger clone sits a single base away. Overall results and qualifications from the work: During validation, the model predicted progression to ophthalmopathy a median of approximately 6.5 months ahead of onset, with more than 55% sensitivity and almost 75% specificity. Sample size was not statistically predetermined, and investigators were not blinded to group allocation. Blood samples also contained most of the expanded thyroid clonotypes (frequency above 0.001), which suggests that blood repertoires may reflect thyroid immune responses. A 13 V-J signature model separated ophthalmopathy from stable hyperthyroidism, with nearly 90% sensitivity and 81% to 82% specificity in cross-validation and 80%/75% in testing.

Exclusion was applied to patients with uncontrolled infections, other autoimmune diseases, pregnancy or lactation. Diagnoses were established on the basis of clinical symptoms, serum thyroxine and TRAb, thyroid ultrasound, and orbital computed tomography. Trizol reagent was used to extract total RNA, and RNA quality was then checked on an Agilent 2100 Bioanalyzer. The TCR beta CDR3 regions were amplified from RNA transcripts. For the first round of RT-PCR on the TCR CDR3, the HTBI primer set was used together with the Qiagen OneStep RT-PCR kit. Libraries were constructed in a second round of multiplex PCR, after which size selection and purification were performed. Sequencing of the libraries was done on an Illumina HiSeq2000 using paired-end 100 bp reads. The paper's processing steps were these. SOAPnuke was used to process the raw data, throwing out any read that contained adapters or uncalled bases, had a mean Phred below 15, or lacked an exact constant-primer or identifier match. High-quality paired reads were merged with COPE v1.2.5, and unique nucleotide sequences were defined as clonotypes. MiTCR v1.1 was used to align the clonotypes against IMGT TRBV, TRBD and TRBJ reference segments. The analysis was restricted to V-J combinations with a frequency above 0.0001, which together covered 99% to 99.2% of the repertoires. The TCS score was defined as the ratio of F50 (clonal expansion) to E x V (chaos), calculated using BLOSUM62-based TCRdist between CDR3 peptides within each V-J. Welch's t-statistics and random forest reduced fewer than 550 V-J features to roughly 13, which were used in a naive Bayes classifier (R e1071). The similarity between thyroid and blood repertoires was quantified using the Morisita-Horn index. The public reads were reprocessed in TCRdb via fastp at Q25 and MiXCR, keeping in-frame beta chains. A single entry per CDR3 protein holds the most common genes and DNA from its merged rows. V and J calls and clone size were set by TCRdb, not the authors. For this sample the table gives more than 500,000 distinct CDR3 sequences, of which 46% were detected only once. Around two fifths of the sample is in the top ten clones.

Sequencing was performed on peripheral blood or thyroid tissue (not recorded which). The receptor's source is an adult woman with Graves' disease, either hyperthyroidism or ophthalmopathy (not recorded which).

At the DNA level, the sequence is TGTGCCAGCAGCTTAATGGGTATGCAGACTGAAGCTTTCTTT. It encodes CASSLMGMQTEAFF. The chain was built from TRBV7-9 and TRBJ1-1, with the D gene too uncertain to name. In the germline V gene (reference sequence), CDR1 corresponds to SEHNR and CDR2 to FQNEAQ. V loses 2 bases, J loses 5 bases, and the germline ends lie 12 bases apart. Its CDR3 holds 14 amino acids, cysteine through phenylalanine. Only the CDR3 region is kept as DNA, spanning 42 bases read in frame from base 1.